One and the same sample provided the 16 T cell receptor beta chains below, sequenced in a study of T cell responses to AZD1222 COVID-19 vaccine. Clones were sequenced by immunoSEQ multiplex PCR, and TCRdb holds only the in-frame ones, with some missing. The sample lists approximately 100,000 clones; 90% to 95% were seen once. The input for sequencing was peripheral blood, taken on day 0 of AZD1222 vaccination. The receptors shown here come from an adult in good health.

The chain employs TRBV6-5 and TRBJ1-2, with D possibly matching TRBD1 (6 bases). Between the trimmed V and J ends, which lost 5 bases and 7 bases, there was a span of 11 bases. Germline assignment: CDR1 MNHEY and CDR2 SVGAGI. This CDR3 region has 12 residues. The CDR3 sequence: CASSPTTGGYTF. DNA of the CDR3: TGTGCCAGCAGTCCTACGACAGGTGGCTACACCTTC.

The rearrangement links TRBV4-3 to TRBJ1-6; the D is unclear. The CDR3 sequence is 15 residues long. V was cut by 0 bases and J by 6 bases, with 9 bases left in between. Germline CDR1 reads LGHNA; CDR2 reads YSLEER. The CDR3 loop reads CASSQDQDPNSPLHF. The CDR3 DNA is TGCGCCAGCAGCCAAGATCAAGACCCTAATTCACCCCTCCACTTT.

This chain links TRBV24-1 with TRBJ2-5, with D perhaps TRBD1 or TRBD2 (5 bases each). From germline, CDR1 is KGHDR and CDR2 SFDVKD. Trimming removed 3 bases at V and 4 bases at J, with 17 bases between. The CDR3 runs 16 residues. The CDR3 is CATSDPRDGNGETQYF. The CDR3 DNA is TGTGCCACCAGTGATCCACGGGACGGGAACGGAGAGACCCAGTACTTC.

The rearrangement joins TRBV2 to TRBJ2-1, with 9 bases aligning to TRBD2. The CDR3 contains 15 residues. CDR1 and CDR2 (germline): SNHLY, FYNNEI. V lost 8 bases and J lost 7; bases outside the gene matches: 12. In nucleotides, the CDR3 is TGTGCCAGCTCCTCCGGGACTAGCTACCCTAATGAGCAGTTCTTC. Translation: CASSSGTSYPNEQFF.

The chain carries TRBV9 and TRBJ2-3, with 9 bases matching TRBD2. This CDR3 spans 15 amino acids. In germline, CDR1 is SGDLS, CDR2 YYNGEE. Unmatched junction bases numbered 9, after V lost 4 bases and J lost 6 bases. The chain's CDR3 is CASSLNLGTSDTQYF. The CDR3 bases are TGTGCCAGCAGCCTAAACCTCGGGACTAGCGATACGCAGTATTTT.

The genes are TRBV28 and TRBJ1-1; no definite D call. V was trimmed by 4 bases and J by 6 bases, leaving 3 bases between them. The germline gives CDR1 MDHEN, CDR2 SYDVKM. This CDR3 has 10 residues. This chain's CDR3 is CASSSPEAFF. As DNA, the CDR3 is TGTGCCAGCAGTTCCCCTGAAGCTTTCTTT.

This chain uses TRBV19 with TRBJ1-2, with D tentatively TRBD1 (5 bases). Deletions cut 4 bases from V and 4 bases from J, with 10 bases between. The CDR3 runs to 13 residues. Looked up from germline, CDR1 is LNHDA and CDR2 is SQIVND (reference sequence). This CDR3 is CASSNTGVYGYTF. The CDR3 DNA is TGTGCCAGTAGTAATACAGGTGTCTATGGCTACACCTTC.

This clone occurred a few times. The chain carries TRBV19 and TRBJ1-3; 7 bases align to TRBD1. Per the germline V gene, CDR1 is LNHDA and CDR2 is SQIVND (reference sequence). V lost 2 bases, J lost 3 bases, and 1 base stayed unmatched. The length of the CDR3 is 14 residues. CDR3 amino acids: CASSIRDSGNTIYF. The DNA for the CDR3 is TGTGCCAGTAGTATACGGGACAGTGGAAACACCATATATTTT.

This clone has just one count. The CDR3 reads CASSLAGTYEQYF. CDR3 nucleotides: TGTGCCAGCAGCTTAGCAGGAACCTACGAGCAGTACTTC. The chain carries TRBV7-9 and TRBJ2-7; D gene ambiguous. V was trimmed by 0 bases and J by 2 bases, leaving 5 bases between them. The length of the CDR3 is 13 residues. CDR1 and CDR2 from the germline V gene are SEHNR and FQNEAQ (reference sequence).

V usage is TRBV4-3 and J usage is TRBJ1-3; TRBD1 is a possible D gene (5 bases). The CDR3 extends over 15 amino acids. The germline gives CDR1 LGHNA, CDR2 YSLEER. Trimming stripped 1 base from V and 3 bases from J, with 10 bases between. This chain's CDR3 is CASSQGQGGGNTIYF. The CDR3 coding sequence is TGCGCCAGCAGCCAAGGGCAGGGAGGTGGAAACACCATATATTTT.

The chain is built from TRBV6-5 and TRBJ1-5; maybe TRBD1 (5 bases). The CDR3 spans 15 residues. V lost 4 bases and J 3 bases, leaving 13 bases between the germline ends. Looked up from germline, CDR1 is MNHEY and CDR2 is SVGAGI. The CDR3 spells CASSSQGGNNQPQHF. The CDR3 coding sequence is TGTGCCAGCAGTTCCCAGGGAGGGAACAATCAGCCCCAGCATTTT.

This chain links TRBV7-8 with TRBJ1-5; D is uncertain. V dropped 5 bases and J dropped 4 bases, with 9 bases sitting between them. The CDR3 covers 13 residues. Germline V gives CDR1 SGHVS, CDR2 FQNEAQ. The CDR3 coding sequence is TGTGCCAGCAGCCCAGTAGGGAATCAGCCCCAGCATTTT. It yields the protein CASSPVGNQPQHF.

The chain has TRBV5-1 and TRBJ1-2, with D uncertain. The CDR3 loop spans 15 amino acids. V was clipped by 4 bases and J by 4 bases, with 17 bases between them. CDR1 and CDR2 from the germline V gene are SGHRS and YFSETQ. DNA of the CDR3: TGCGCCAGCAGCCCTGGCCTGTCTTCGGGCTATGGCTACACCTTC. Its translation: CASSPGLSSGYGYTF.

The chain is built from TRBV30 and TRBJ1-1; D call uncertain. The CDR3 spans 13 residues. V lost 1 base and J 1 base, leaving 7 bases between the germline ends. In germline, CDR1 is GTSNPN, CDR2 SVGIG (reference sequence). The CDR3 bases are TGTGCCTGGAGTGAGGTTCCGAACACTGAAGCTTTCTTT. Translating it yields CAWSEVPNTEAFF. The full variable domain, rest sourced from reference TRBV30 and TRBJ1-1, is SQTIHQWPATLVQPVGSPLSLECTVEGTSNPNLYWYRQAAGRGLQLLFYSVGIGQISSEVPQNLSASRPQDRQFILSSKKLLLSDSGFYLCAWSEVPNTEAFFGQGTRLTVV.

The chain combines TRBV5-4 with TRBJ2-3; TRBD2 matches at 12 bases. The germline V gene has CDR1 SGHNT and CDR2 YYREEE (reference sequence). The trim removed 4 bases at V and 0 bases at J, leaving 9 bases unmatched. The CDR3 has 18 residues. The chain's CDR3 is CASSRWASGGASTDTQYF. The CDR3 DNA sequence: TGTGCCAGCAGCCGGTGGGCTAGCGGGGGGGCTAGCACAGATACGCAGTATTTT.

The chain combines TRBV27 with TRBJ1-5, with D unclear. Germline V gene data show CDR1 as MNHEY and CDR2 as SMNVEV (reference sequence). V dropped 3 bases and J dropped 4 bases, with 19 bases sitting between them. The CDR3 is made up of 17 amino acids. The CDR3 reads CASSFLLPDGLNQPQHF. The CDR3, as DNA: TGTGCCAGCAGTTTCCTCCTACCCGATGGCCTTAATCAGCCCCAGCATTTT.